A selection of T cell receptor beta chains follows, all from one sample in a study of cytomegalovirus exposure and HLA in healthy donors. TCRdb's table, derived via immunoSEQ multiplex PCR, lists solely in-frame clones and lacks some. The table lists about 150,000 clones, around 57% of them singletons. The sample comprised PBMCs. The receptor set was obtained from a male donor in good health and CMV-seronegative. CDR3s include the opening cysteine and the closing phenylalanine or tryptophan. A D gene is named only where the DNA matches it firmly. The listing skips clone size in some rows; elsewhere it reads once, few, many or a size class.

>NA|TRBD2|TRBV29-1|TRBJ2-3
CSVRLAGGSTDTQYF
TGCAGCGTGCGGCTAGCGGGGGGGTCCACAGATACGCAGTATTTT
>once|NA|TRBV27|TRBJ1-2
CASSLTGTTVWGYTF
TGTGCCAGCAGTTTAACAGGGACTACTGTATGGGGCTACACCTTC
>NA|NA|TRBV4-1|TRBJ2-3
CASSPTGRLTAADTQYF
TGCGCCAGCAGCCCGACAGGACGATTGACAGCCGCGGATACGCAGTATTTT
>NA|NA|TRBV14|TRBJ2-1
CASSLVGGPYEQFF
TGTGCCAGCAGCCTAGTGGGGGGGCCCTATGAGCAGTTCTTC
>NA|NA|TRBV4-1|TRBJ2-7
CASSHDTPGAYEQYF
TGCGCCAGCAGCCATGATACTCCGGGGGCCTACGAGCAGTACTTC
>NA|NA|TRBV28|TRBJ2-7
CASRSQGLEQYF
TGTGCCAGCAGGTCACAGGGCCTCGAGCAGTACTTC
>NA|TRBD1|TRBV5-5|TRBJ1-5
CASSLWTGSNQPQHF
TGTGCCAGCAGCCTATGGACAGGTAGCAATCAGCCCCAGCATTTT
>NA|NA|TRBV28|TRBJ1-2
CASSPQRVAYGYTF
TGTGCCAGCAGTCCGCAGAGGGTGGCCTATGGCTACACCTTC
>NA|NA|TRBV2|TRBJ2-2
CASSSDNFANTGELFF
TGTGCCAGCAGTTCCGACAACTTCGCGAACACCGGGGAGCTGTTTTTT
>few|NA|TRBV6-5|TRBJ2-7
CASSYQGLTRSYEQYF
TGTGCCAGCAGTTACCAGGGCCTCACCCGTTCCTACGAGCAGTACTTC
>NA|NA|TRBV29-1|TRBJ1-1
CSVEDGSAPITEAFF
TGCAGCGTTGAAGACGGGTCGGCCCCTATCACTGAAGCTTTCTTT
>NA|TRBD1|TRBV11-2|TRBJ2-7
CASSLQGYEQYF
TGTGCCAGCAGTTTACAGGGGTACGAGCAGTACTTC
>NA|NA|TRBV7-8|TRBJ1-5
CASNLVSNQPQHF
TGTGCCAGCAACCTAGTTAGCAATCAGCCCCAGCATTTT
>NA|NA|TRBV28|TRBJ1-2
CASSLQSYGYTF
TGTGCCAGCAGCCTACAGAGCTATGGCTACACCTTC
>few|NA|TRBV6-1|TRBJ1-1
CASSSELYTEAFF
TGTGCCAGCAGTAGCGAGCTGTACACTGAAGCTTTCTTT
>NA|TRBD2|TRBV15|TRBJ2-3
CATSRAISGGVSTDTQYF
TGTGCCACCAGCAGAGCTATTAGCGGGGGGGTTAGCACAGATACGCAGTATTTT
>NA|TRBD1|TRBV13|TRBJ1-2
CASSSFTDRGGGYTF
TGTGCCAGCAGCTCCTTCACGGACAGGGGTGGTGGCTACACCTTC
>few|TRBD2|TRBV9|TRBJ2-7
CASSEKAGFYEQYF
TGTGCCAGCAGCGAAAAAGCGGGGTTCTACGAGCAGTACTTC
>once|TRBD1|TRBV11-2|TRBJ2-4
CASSFATGGKNIQYF
TGTGCCAGCAGCTTCGCCACAGGGGGCAAAAACATTCAGTACTTC
>few|NA|TRBV9|TRBJ1-5
CASSVEGTESYSNQPQHF
TGTGCCAGCAGCGTCGAGGGTACGGAATCTTATAGCAATCAGCCCCAGCATTTT
>NA|TRBD2|TRBV7-2|TRBJ2-3
CASSLVAGGLGTDTQYF
TGTGCCAGCAGCTTAGTAGCGGGGGGCCTTGGCACAGATACGCAGTATTTT
>NA|NA|TRBV5-1|TRBJ2-5
CASRRGAGETQYF
TGCGCCAGCAGAAGAGGGGCGGGGGAGACCCAGTACTTC
>NA|NA|TRBV27|TRBJ1-6
CASSLLTRRGSPLHF
TGTGCCAGCAGTTTATTGACCAGGCGAGGGTCACCCCTCCACTTT
>NA|NA|TRBV7-8|TRBJ1-4
CASSSGRVGEKLFF
TGTGCCAGCAGCTCGGGCAGGGTTGGTGAAAAACTGTTTTTT
>few|TRBD1|TRBV4-2|TRBJ2-5
CASSQERGLSGEETQYF
TGTGCCAGCAGCCAAGAAAGGGGGCTGAGCGGAGAAGAGACCCAGTACTTC
>NA|TRBD1|TRBV6-6|TRBJ1-1
CASRLGTAPVAFF
TGTGCCAGCAGACTGGGGACAGCTCCGGTAGCTTTCTTT
>NA|TRBD2|TRBV10-3|TRBJ2-7
CAISPGLAGGTYEQYF
TGTGCCATCAGCCCGGGACTAGCGGGGGGCACCTACGAGCAGTACTTC
>many|NA|TRBV14|TRBJ2-7
CASISVSRGYCEQYF
TGTGCCAGCATCTCAGTTTCGAGAGGGTATTGCGAGCAGTACTTC
>NA|TRBD1|TRBV5-1|TRBJ1-1
CASSSSGTGGTEAFF
TGCGCCAGCAGCTCATCCGGGACAGGGGGAACTGAAGCTTTCTTT
>NA|TRBD2|TRBV4-2|TRBJ2-3
CASSRGGVDTQYF
TGTGCCAGCAGTCGGGGGGGAGTCGATACGCAGTATTTT
>NA|TRBD2|TRBV9|TRBJ2-3
CASSVPISGGSTDTQYF
TGTGCCAGCAGCGTACCCATAAGCGGGGGAAGCACAGATACGCAGTATTTT
>NA|NA|TRBV10-2|TRBJ2-5
CASSEARTIGEETQYF
TGCGCCAGCAGTGAGGCTCGGACAATAGGTGAAGAGACCCAGTACTTC
>NA|NA|TRBV29-1|TRBJ2-5
CSVTGTLREQYF
TGCAGCGTGACAGGGACTTTGAGGGAGCAGTACTTC
>few|NA|TRBV7-9|TRBJ2-5
CASSLADRTDETQYF
TGTGCCAGCAGCTTAGCAGACAGAACTGACGAGACCCAGTACTTC
>NA|NA|TRBV9|TRBJ1-1
CASSVAGLAEAFF
TGTGCCAGCAGCGTAGCAGGTTTGGCTGAAGCTTTCTTT
>once|TRBD2|TRBV4-2|TRBJ2-1
CASSQDFSGGSYNEQFF
TGTGCCAGCAGCCAAGATTTTAGCGGGGGGTCTTACAATGAGCAGTTCTTC
>few|TRBD1|TRBV27|TRBJ1-3
CASRDSQGAGNTIYF
TGTGCCAGCAGGGACTCACAGGGGGCTGGAAACACCATATATTTT
>few|TRBD1|TRBV7-9|TRBJ1-3
CASSLGDSSGNTIYF
TGTGCCAGCAGCTTGGGGGACAGCTCTGGAAACACCATATATTTT
>NA|NA|TRBV21-1|TRBJ2-7
CASSTKDSSYEQYF
TGTGCCAGCAGCACTAAAGATTCCTCCTACGAGCAGTACTTC
>NA|TRBD2|TRBV11-2|TRBJ2-2
CASSLGGWGGGPGELFF
TGTGCCAGCAGCTTAGGAGGGTGGGGCGGGGGACCCGGGGAGCTGTTTTTT
>once|TRBD1|TRBV10-3|TRBJ1-6
CAISDPGTGKNPLHF
TGTGCCATCAGTGACCCCGGGACAGGCAAAAACCCCCTCCACTTT
>NA|TRBD1|TRBV7-2|TRBJ1-4
CARSPLGQAGYEKLFF
TGTGCCCGCAGCCCATTGGGACAGGCGGGATATGAAAAACTGTTTTTT
>NA|TRBD1|TRBV6-5|TRBJ1-4
CASSRQGEGEKLFF
TGTGCCAGCAGTCGACAGGGGGAGGGTGAAAAACTGTTTTTT
>NA|NA|TRBV7-2|TRBJ2-2
CASSLVGGTGELFF
TGTGCCAGCAGCTTAGTGGGGGGCACCGGGGAGCTGTTTTTT
>NA|TRBD2|TRBV9|TRBJ2-7
CASSRGGTGSYEQYF
TGTGCCAGCAGCCGGGGGGGGACGGGTTCCTACGAGCAGTACTTC